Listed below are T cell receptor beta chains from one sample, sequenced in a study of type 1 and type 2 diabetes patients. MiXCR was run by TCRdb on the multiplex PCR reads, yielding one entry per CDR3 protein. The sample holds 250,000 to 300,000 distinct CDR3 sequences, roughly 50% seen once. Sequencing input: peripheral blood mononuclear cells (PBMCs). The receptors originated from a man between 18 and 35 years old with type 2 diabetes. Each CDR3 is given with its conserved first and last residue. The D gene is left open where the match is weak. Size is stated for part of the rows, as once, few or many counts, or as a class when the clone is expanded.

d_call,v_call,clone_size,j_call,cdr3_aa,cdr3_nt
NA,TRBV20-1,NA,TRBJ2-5,CSVPPTYPETQYF,TGCAGTGTCCCACCAACGTATCCGGAGACCCAGTACTTC
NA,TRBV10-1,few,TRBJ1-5,CASSMGTYQPQHF,TGCGCCAGCAGTATGGGGACTTATCAGCCCCAGCATTTT
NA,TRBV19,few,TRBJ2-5,CASSIRPLNQETQYF,TGTGCCAGTAGTATCCGGCCACTTAACCAAGAGACCCAGTACTTC
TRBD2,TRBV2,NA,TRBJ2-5,CASSFGAGGPETQYF,TGTGCCAGCAGTTTCGGTGCGGGGGGCCCTGAGACCCAGTACTTC
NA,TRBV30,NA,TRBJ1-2,CACYKGSYTF,TGTGCCTGCTATAAGGGCAGCTACACCTTC
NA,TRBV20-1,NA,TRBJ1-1,CSASIRLLEAFF,TGCAGTGCTAGTATCAGGCTTCTTGAAGCTTTCTTT
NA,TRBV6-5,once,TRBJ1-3,CASSLDRTSGNTIYF,TGTGCCAGCAGTTTAGACAGGACCTCTGGAAACACCATATATTTT
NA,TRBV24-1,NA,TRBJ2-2,CATSDLPRREVFNTGELFF,TGTGCCACCAGTGATTTGCCCCGCAGGGAGGTTTTTAACACCGGGGAGCTGTTTTTT
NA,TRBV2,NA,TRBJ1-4,CASSESGVGEKLFF,TGTGCCAGCAGTGAATCAGGGGTCGGTGAAAAACTGTTTTTT
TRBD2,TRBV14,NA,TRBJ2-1,CASSQDLGLLRGALDEQFF,TGTGCCAGCAGCCAAGATCTCGGTTTACTGCGGGGGGCCTTAGATGAGCAGTTCTTC
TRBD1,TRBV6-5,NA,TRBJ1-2,CASSDRGTYGYTF,TGTGCCAGCAGTGACAGGGGAACTTATGGCTACACCTTC
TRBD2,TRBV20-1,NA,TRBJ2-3,CSARSGDSTDTQYF,TGCAGTGCTCGCAGCGGGGATAGCACAGATACGCAGTATTTT
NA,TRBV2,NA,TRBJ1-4,CASSERTDNEKLFF,TGTGCCAGCAGTGAGCGGACGGATAATGAAAAACTGTTTTTT
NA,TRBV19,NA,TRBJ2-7,CAWSKLKMRSYEQYF,TGTGCCTGGAGTAAACTGAAAATGAGGAGCTACGAGCAGTACTTC
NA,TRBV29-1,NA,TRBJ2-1,CSSSYNEQFF,TGCAGCTCATCCTACAATGAGCAGTTCTTC
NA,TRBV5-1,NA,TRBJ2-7,CASSLVSGREQYF,TGCGCCAGCAGCTTGGTATCAGGGCGGGAGCAGTACTTC